Sequencing of this T cell receptor (beta chain) was carried out in a study of breast tumors, draining lymph nodes, adjacent tissues. MiXCR was run by TCRdb on the multiplex PCR reads, yielding one entry per CDR3 protein. The sample holds about 32,000 distinct CDR3 sequences, over 30% seen once. V was clipped by 6 bases and J by 2 bases, with 10 bases between them. CDR1 is ENHRY, CDR2 SYGVKD, per germline. This CDR3 comprises 14 residues. This clonotype came up once. The material sequenced was breast tumor tissue. The receptor comes from a female donor with breast cancer. Some clones in this sample may be carry-over from other donors' samples. The chain joins TRBV10-3 to TRBJ2-2, with D perhaps matching TRBD1 (6 bases). CDR3 protein: CAIRGQPNTGELFF. The CDR3 nucleotides are TGTGCCATCAGAGGACAGCCCAACACCGGGGAGCTGTTTTTT.